This T cell receptor beta chain was documented in a study of T cells in Graves' hyperthyroidism and ophthalmopathy. CDR3 length: 16 amino acids. The germline V gene has CDR1 SGHAT and CDR2 FQNNGV. V was pared by 5 bases and J by 0 bases, with 16 bases between. Amplified TCR beta CDR3 regions came from RNA transcripts. The study used the HTBI primer set for a first-round RT-PCR of the TCR CDR3. TCRdb redid the calling of the multiplex PCR reads with MiXCR, one entry per CDR3 protein. The data hold 470,000 or so distinct CDR3 sequences, with around 21% observed a single time. Sequenced material: blood. The rearrangement links TRBV11-2 to TRBJ1-1; TRBD1 is a possible D gene (6 bases). The receptor was isolated from a man between 18 and 29 years old with Graves' hyperthyroidism. As DNA, the CDR3 is TGTGCCAGCAGCCTAAACCCGGGACATCTGAACACTGAAGCTTTCTTT. Translated, it gives CASSLNPGHLNTEAFF.